The present TCR beta chain was sequenced within a study of T cell changes during pregnancy in multiple sclerosis. CDR1 and CDR2 from the germline V gene are SGHNT and YENEEA. The junction had 10 bases not matched to a gene; V was cut back by 4 bases and J by 6 bases. There are 17 residues in the CDR3. Profiling relied on immunoSEQ multiplex PCR, and the TCRdb table lists in-frame clones only, not all of them. The sample holds 42,000 or so clones; about 94% are singletons and the top ten take 8.1%. The TCR was taken from a female donor with multiple sclerosis, enrolled in a pregnancy study. The specimen was CD8+ T cells from peripheral blood mononuclear cells, collected in the third trimester of pregnancy. The rearrangement joins TRBV11-3 to TRBJ2-2; 11 bases are a match to TRBD2. In nucleotides, the CDR3 is TGTGCCAGCAGCTCGGGACTAGCGGATACCCTCGCCGGGGAGCTGTTTTTT. Its protein product is CASSSGLADTLAGELFF.